The 28 T cell receptor beta chains below all came from one sample that was sequenced in a study of early T cells in non-severe SARS-CoV-2 infection. TCRdb reprocessed the 5' RACE reads via MiXCR and lists one record per CDR3 protein. The data show roughly 63,000 distinct CDR3 sequences, with approximately 12% seen just once and around 4.7% held by the top ten. What was sequenced was whole blood. The receptor source for this set is an adult who was a healthcare worker with PCR-confirmed SARS-CoV-2 infection or an uninfected control (not recorded which).

The V and J genes are TRBV7-9 and TRBJ2-7, with D possibly matching TRBD1 (6 bases). V dropped 2 bases and J dropped 4 bases, with 9 bases sitting between them. Germline values: CDR1 SEHNR, CDR2 FQNEAQ (reference sequence). This CDR3 is built from 13 residues. The CDR3, as DNA: TGTGCCAGCAGCTTAAGGGACAAGTACGAGCAGTACTTC. Translated, it gives CASSLRDKYEQYF.

This clonotype was counted between two and nine times. A much larger clone differs by one base, so this may be a read error. This chain joins TRBV7-6 and TRBJ2-7, with D maybe TRBD1 (6 bases). The germline V gene encodes CDR1 SGHVS and CDR2 FNYEAQ. CDR3 length: 14 residues. V was trimmed by 4 bases and J by 0 bases, leaving 10 bases between them. The CDR3 region is CASSWTESSYEQYF. For the CDR3, the DNA is TGTGCCAGCAGCTGGACAGAGAGCTCCTACGAGCAGTACTTC.

The rearrangement joins TRBV4-2 to TRBJ2-3; D gene ambiguous. Germline CDR1 and CDR2: LGHNA and YNFKEQ. V was pared by 0 bases and J by 6 bases, with 10 bases between. The CDR3 spans 14 residues. Here the CDR3 DNA reads TGTGCCAGCAGCCAAGATACCCCCGGGGATACGCAGTATTTT. Encoded protein: CASSQDTPGDTQYF.

This clonotype was counted at least ten times. This rearrangement joins TRBV12-3 or TRBV12-4 to TRBJ1-5, with TRBD1 as a possible D gene (6 bases). Between the trimmed V and J ends, which lost 1 base and 3 bases, there was a span of 13 bases. The CDR3 runs 16 residues. This chain's CDR3 is CASSLVPGGANQPQHF. The CDR3 DNA reads TGTGCCAGCAGTTTAGTCCCGGGGGGCGCCAATCAGCCCCAGCATTTT.

The chain joins TRBV7-2 to TRBJ2-3, with 12 bases fitting TRBD2. Germline V gene lookup returns CDR1 SGHTA and CDR2 FQGNSA. CDR3 size: 16 residues. Trimming removed 3 bases from V and 6 bases from J; junction bases left unmatched: 7. In DNA, the CDR3 is TGTGCCAGCAGCTTCGCTAGCGGGGGGGCCGGGGATACGCAGTATTTT. Protein sequence: CASSFASGGAGDTQYF.

This clonotype has at least ten counts. The V call is TRBV20-1, the J call TRBJ2-3, with 10 bases fitting TRBD2. The CDR3 is 14 amino acids. The germline CDR1 and CDR2 sequences are DFQATT and SNEGSKA (reference sequence). The ends lost 3 bases at V and 2 bases at J; junction bases unmatched: 2. In DNA, the CDR3 is TGCAGTGCTAGGCTAGCGGGGGACACAGATACGCAGTATTTT. This gives the protein CSARLAGDTDTQYF.

In its sample, this clonotype was seen a few times. V gene TRBV7-9 combines with J gene TRBJ1-4, with 8 bases fitting TRBD1. This CDR3 has 15 amino acids. V lost 3 bases to trimming and J lost 6 bases; unmatched junction nucleotides: 6. The V gene's germline CDR1 is SEHNR and CDR2 FQNEAQ (reference sequence). CDR3 region: CASSFVRGRDEKLFF. The CDR3, as DNA: TGTGCCAGCAGCTTCGTCAGGGGGCGGGATGAAAAACTGTTTTTT. The variable domain in full, completed from reference TRBV7-9 and TRBJ1-4, reads DTGVSQNPRHKITKRGQNVTFRCDPISEHNRLYWYRQTLGQGPEFLTYFQNEAQLEKSRLLSDRFSAERPKGSFSTLEIQRTEQGDSAMYLCASSFVRGRDEKLFFGSGTQLSVL.

CDR3 sequence reads: CASSQDRADTQYF. The CDR3 region has the DNA TGTGCCAGCAGTCAAGACAGGGCCGATACGCAGTATTTT. This chain uses TRBV7-6 with TRBJ2-3; TRBD1 agrees at 7 bases. After removal of 6 bases from V and 6 bases from J, the junction contained 6 bases not matched to a gene. Per germline, CDR1 SGHVS and CDR2 FNYEAQ. The CDR3 extends over 13 amino acids.

Ten or more counts support this clonotype. J is TRBJ2-7 and V is TRBV29-1; TRBD1 aligns across 7 bases. V gave up 3 bases and J gave up 7 bases; unmatched junction bases: 9. The CDR3 is 13 residues long. CDR1 and CDR2 (germline): SQVTM, ANQGSEA. Here the CDR3 reads CSVERDRAGEQYF. The DNA of the CDR3 is TGCAGCGTTGAGAGAGACAGGGCTGGGGAGCAGTACTTC.

This clonotype has ten or more counts. The V gene is TRBV24-1, the J gene TRBJ2-1; D is perhaps TRBD1 (5 bases). The length of the CDR3 is 14 residues. With 4 bases removed from V and 8 bases from J, the gap between germline ends came to 14 bases. The germline V gene encodes CDR1 KGHDR and CDR2 SFDVKD. CDR3 nucleotides: TGTGCCACCAGTGACCCCCCCCAGGGCTATGAGCAGTTCTTC. It yields the protein CATSDPPQGYEQFF.

This clonotype has only a few counts. The chain combines TRBV3-1 with TRBJ2-7; D is ambiguous. The CDR3 runs 13 residues. Trimming took off 1 base at V and 3 bases at J, with 7 bases between the two ends. From germline, CDR1 is LGHDT and CDR2 YNNKEL (reference sequence). The CDR3 spells CASSQVSYYEQYF. For the CDR3, the DNA is TGTGCCAGCAGCCAAGTTTCCTACTACGAGCAGTACTTC.

This clonotype was observed a few times. The genes are TRBV3-1 and TRBJ1-6; D is undetermined. The CDR3 covers 15 residues. V was pared by 2 bases and J by 8 bases, with 13 bases between. Looked up from germline, CDR1 is LGHDT and CDR2 is YNNKEL (reference sequence). CDR3 sequence reads: CASSQRIGGDSPLHF. The CDR3 DNA is TGTGCCAGCAGCCAAAGAATCGGTGGGGATTCACCCCTCCACTTT.

The V and J genes are TRBV7-8 and TRBJ2-1, with D unresolved. Germline V gives CDR1 SGHVS, CDR2 FQNEAQ. This CDR3 region has 14 residues. Trimming shortened V by 3 bases and J by 5 bases, and 11 bases separated the two germline ends. CDR3 sequence reads: CASSFSTANNEQFF. As DNA, the CDR3 is TGTGCCAGCAGCTTTAGCACGGCAAACAATGAGCAGTTCTTC.

This chain uses TRBV7-8 with TRBJ1-4; D ambiguous. The CDR3 contains 15 residues. Trimming removed 2 bases at V and 4 bases at J, with 11 bases between. CDR1 and CDR2 from the germline V gene are SGHVS and FQNEAQ. CDR3 bases: TGTGCCAGCAGCTTAAAGTCCCAGCATAATGAAAAACTGTTTTTT. Its protein product is CASSLKSQHNEKLFF.

This clonotype came up many times. This sequence joins TRBV13 and TRBJ2-3, with D perhaps TRBD2 (6 bases). V lost 8 bases, J lost 6 bases, and 12 bases lay in between. Germline assignment: CDR1 PRHDT and CDR2 FYEKMQ (reference sequence). This CDR3 spans 12 amino acids. DNA for the CDR3: TGTGCCAGCTCGCTAGCGCCTGATACGCAGTATTTT. It is translated as CASSLAPDTQYF.

This clonotype has only a few counts. The chain has TRBV29-1 and TRBJ2-1, with a tentative D call TRBD1 (6 bases). CDR1 is SQVTM and CDR2 is ANQGSEA in the germline V gene. The ends were cut back, 6 bases at V and 6 bases at J, with 9 bases in the middle. The CDR3 spans 11 residues. CDR3 DNA sequence: TGCAGCGTAGTACAGGGCAATGAGCAGTTCTTC. The encoded protein is CSVVQGNEQFF.

At least ten counts were recorded for this clonotype. V and J are TRBV5-6 and TRBJ2-3; D assignment may be TRBD1 or TRBD2 (5 bases each). In germline, CDR1 is SGHDT, CDR2 YYEEEE. The length of the CDR3 is 14 residues. V lost 7 bases and J lost 5, with 17 bases in between. The CDR3 protein is CASVGRGLGDTQYF. In nucleotides, the CDR3 is TGTGCCAGCGTGGGGCGAGGGCTGGGAGATACGCAGTATTTT.

This clonotype was picked up a small number of times. The chain recombines TRBV19 with TRBJ1-2, with D maybe TRBD1 (6 bases). Trimming stripped 3 bases from V and 1 base from J, with 15 bases between. The CDR3 is 16 amino acids. Germline-derived CDR1 and CDR2 are LNHDA and SQIVND (reference sequence). CDR3 bases: TGTGCCAGTAGTATCAGCTCGCTACAGGGTAACTATGGCTACACCTTC. Amino acids: CASSISSLQGNYGYTF.

About this clonotype itself: This clone may be a read error of a much larger clone one base away. As the CDR3 is not closed by the conserved phenylalanine or tryptophan, this likely results from a read error. The rearrangement uses TRBV29-1 and TRBJ2-2; 13 positions match TRBD2. CDR1 SQVTM and CDR2 ANQGSEA come from the germline V gene. The trim removed 5 bases at V and 3 bases at J, leaving 6 bases unmatched. The CDR3 totals 16 residues. CDR3 bases: TGCAGCGTTAAGACTAGCGGGGGGCGGGACACCGGGGAGCTGTTTCTT. Translating it yields CSVKTSGGRDTGELFL.

There are many counts of this clonotype. The chain combines TRBV29-1 with TRBJ2-1; D is possibly TRBD1 (5 bases). Trimming cost V 4 bases and J 2 bases, with 9 bases left between them. Germline CDR1 is SQVTM and CDR2 is ANQGSEA. The CDR3 spans 13 residues. CDR3 bases: TGCAGCGTTGTAGGGGATGCCTACAATGAGCAGTTCTTC. Its protein is CSVVGDAYNEQFF.

This clonotype appeared many times. The rearrangement joins TRBV20-1 to TRBJ2-5; D call uncertain. Deletions cut 0 bases from V and 1 base from J, with 9 bases between. The CDR3 runs to 14 residues. CDR1 and CDR2 from the germline V gene are DFQATT and SNEGSKA (reference sequence). The CDR3 protein is CSARDPNFQETQYF. The CDR3 DNA reads TGCAGTGCTAGAGATCCGAACTTCCAAGAGACCCAGTACTTC.

This clonotype was seen a handful of times. The rearrangement joins TRBV29-1 to TRBJ1-2, with D maybe TRBD1 (5 bases). The CDR3 is 13 amino acids. The V end lost 4 bases, the J end lost 2 bases, and 11 bases lay between the germline ends. The V gene's germline CDR1 is SQVTM and CDR2 ANQGSEA. This chain's CDR3 is CSVAGGLNYGYTF. In DNA form, the CDR3 reads TGCAGCGTTGCCGGGGGTCTAAACTATGGCTACACCTTC. Full variable domain (remainder filled in from reference TRBV29-1 and TRBJ1-2): SAVISQKPSRDICQRGTSLTIQCQVDSQVTMMFWYRQQPGQSLTLIATANQGSEATYESGFVIDKFPISRPNLTFSTLTVSNMSPEDSSIYLCSVAGGLNYGYTFGSGTRLTVV.

The genes are TRBV29-1 and TRBJ2-7; a possible D gene is TRBD1 (5 bases). Germline CDR1 is SQVTM and CDR2 is ANQGSEA. Trimming took 0 bases from V and 4 from J, leaving 10 bases between them. The CDR3 sequence is 13 residues long. The DNA of the CDR3 is TGCAGCGTTGAAGATCTGCAGGGTTACGAGCAGTACTTC. Translated: CSVEDLQGYEQYF.

The chain links TRBV5-6 to TRBJ1-1; 11 bases are shared with TRBD1. CDR3 length: 18 residues. Germline V gene data show CDR1 as SGHDT and CDR2 as YYEEEE. Germline trimming cut 3 bases from V and 1 base from J; bases unmatched to any gene: 11. CDR3 amino acids: CASSSLIGQGAPNTEAFF. The CDR3 bases are TGTGCCAGCAGCTCGTTGATAGGACAGGGGGCCCCGAACACTGAAGCTTTCTTT.

As regards this clonotype: A read error may account for a junction end that differs from germline. V is TRBV5-6 and J is TRBJ2-6; 9 positions match TRBD1. There are 17 residues in the CDR3. The germline V gene has CDR1 SGHDT and CDR2 YYEEEE. The chain's CDR3 is CASRLGQGLPGANVLTF. In nucleotides, the CDR3 is TGTGCCAGCAGATTGGGACAGGGACTTCCTGGGGCCAACGTCCTGACTTTC.

Many counts were recorded for this clonotype. The chain employs TRBV20-1 and TRBJ2-7; TRBD1 aligns across 11 bases. The J segment lost 3 bases and the V segment lost 5 bases, leaving 6 bases of the junction unmatched. Germline-derived CDR1 and CDR2 are DFQATT and SNEGSKA (reference sequence). The CDR3 has 14 residues. CDR3 nucleotide sequence: TGCAGTGCTTATACCGGGACAGGGGGCTACGAGCAGTACTTC. Translation: CSAYTGTGGYEQYF.

A few counts support this clonotype. J is TRBJ2-7 and V is TRBV4-3; 7 positions match TRBD2. The CDR3 consists of 17 residues. From germline, CDR1 is LGHNA and CDR2 YSLEER. Losses at the gene ends were 1 base for V and 0 bases for J; bases not matched to a gene: 9. CDR3 bases: TGCGCCAGCAGCCAAGGGACTAGTGACGAGAGCTCCTACGAGCAGTACTTC. Protein product: CASSQGTSDESSYEQYF.

In regard to this clonotype: This may be a read error, as it is one base from a much larger clone. V usage is TRBV4-1 and J usage is TRBJ1-5; a possible D gene is TRBD1 (5 bases). CDR3 size: 16 residues. V was trimmed by 0 bases and J by 3 bases, leaving 12 bases between them. Per germline, CDR1 MGHRA and CDR2 YSYEKL. The CDR3 loop is CASSQDEGRHNQPQHF. CDR3 sequence (DNA): TGCGCCAGCAGCCAAGATGAGGGGCGGCACAATCAGCCCCAGCATTTT.